This T cell receptor beta chain was sequenced for a study of PD-1 blockade in classical Hodgkin lymphoma. The data were produced by immunoSEQ multiplex PCR, yet TCRdb's version contains in-frame clones alone and is incomplete. The sample comprises fewer than 15,000 clones, around 92% of which are singletons, and about 10% rests with the top ten. Germline assignment: CDR1 SGHNT and CDR2 YYREEE (reference sequence). Trimming removed 4 bases from V and 4 bases from J, with 13 bases in between. CDR3 length equals 14 residues. Every patient was affected by relapse after autologous stem cell transplantation, while exposure to brentuximab vedotin was not uniform. The patients, who had relapsed/refractory classical Hodgkin lymphoma, achieved best responses of complete response, partial response or progressive disease.

This TCR was sampled from a human donor with classical Hodgkin lymphoma. The rearrangement uses TRBV5-4 and TRBJ2-3; no reliable D call. The sequences come from peripheral blood mononuclear cells (PBMCs), collected at baseline. As DNA, the CDR3 is TGTGCCAGCAGCCCCTGGGTAGCAGCAGATACGCAGTATTTT. This gives the protein CASSPWVAADTQYF.